A selection of T cell receptor beta chains follows, all from one sample in a study of CD8+ T cells in alopecia areata. Method: immunoSEQ multiplex PCR; TCRdb's copy keeps in-frame clones and lacks some. The sample includes 95,000 to 100,000 clones, about 64% seen only once; the top ten take 15% to 19%. The material was CD8+ T cells sorted from blood, obtained at week 4, from a patient treated with tofacitinib. Source of these receptors: a human donor with alopecia areata. Each CDR3 is given with its conserved first and last residue. D genes are given only for firm matches. Clone size appears in some rows only: once, few, many, or a class for an expanded clone.

d_call cdr3_length clone_size j_call v_call cdr3_nt cdr3_aa
. 13 . TRBJ1-1 TRBV5-6 TGTGCCAGCAGCCTAAGCGGCGACACTGAAGCTTTCTTT CASSLSGDTEAFF
. 15 . TRBJ1-2 TRBV14 TGTGCCAGCAGCCAAGGGAACAGCTTAAACTATGGCTACACCTTC CASSQGNSLNYGYTF
. 13 . TRBJ1-1 TRBV29-1 TGCAGCGTTGAGTCAGGGATAGACACTGAAGCTTTCTTT CSVESGIDTEAFF
. 14 . TRBJ2-7 TRBV5-4 TGTGCCAGCAGCGGGGGCCTGACAACCTACGAGCAGTACTTC CASSGGLTTYEQYF
. 10 . TRBJ2-1 TRBV30 TGTGCCTGGAGTGACAATGAGCAGTTCTTC CAWSDNEQFF
. 16 few TRBJ1-6 TRBV4-3 TGCGCCAGCAGCCAAGATCCCAGGGGTGGGGGTTCACCCCTCCACTTT CASSQDPRGGGSPLHF
TRBD2 15 . TRBJ2-5 TRBV14 TGTGCCAGCAGCTGGCTAGCGGGAGGCAAGGAGACCCAGTACTTC CASSWLAGGKETQYF
. 15 . TRBJ2-7 TRBV7-2 TGTGCCAGCAGCCGTGGGCGCTTTACCATCTACGAGCAGTACTTC CASSRGRFTIYEQYF
. 16 . TRBJ1-5 TRBV19 TGTGCCAGTAGTATAGAGACAGGACATAGCAATCAGCCCCAGCATTTT CASSIETGHSNQPQHF
. 14 few TRBJ2-1 TRBV5-1 TGCGCCAGCAGCTTGTCCTACTCCTACAATGAGCAGTTCTTC CASSLSYSYNEQFF